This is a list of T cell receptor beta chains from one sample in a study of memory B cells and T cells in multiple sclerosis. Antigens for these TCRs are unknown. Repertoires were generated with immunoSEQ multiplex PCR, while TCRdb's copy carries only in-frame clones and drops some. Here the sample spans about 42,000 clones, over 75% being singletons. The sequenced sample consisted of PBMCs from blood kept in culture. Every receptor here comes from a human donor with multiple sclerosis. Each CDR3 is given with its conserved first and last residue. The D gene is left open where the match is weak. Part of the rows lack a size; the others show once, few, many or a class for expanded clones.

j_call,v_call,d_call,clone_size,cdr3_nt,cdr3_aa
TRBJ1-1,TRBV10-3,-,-,TGTGCCACCCGCCCAGGGGACACTGAAGCTTTCTTT,CATRPGDTEAFF
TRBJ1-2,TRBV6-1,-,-,TGTGCCAGCAGTGAAACCCCGACAGTTCACTATGGCTACACCTTC,CASSETPTVHYGYTF
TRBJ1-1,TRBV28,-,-,TGTGCCAGCAGCCCCCCTGAGGGAGCTGAAGCTTTCTTT,CASSPPEGAEAFF
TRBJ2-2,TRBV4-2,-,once,TGTGCCAGCAGCCAAGATGGTGGGGGCCACACCGGGGAGCTGTTTTTT,CASSQDGGGHTGELFF
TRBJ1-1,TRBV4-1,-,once,TGCGCCAGCACCCGGGGCGATATGAACACTGAAGCTTTCTTT,CASTRGDMNTEAFF
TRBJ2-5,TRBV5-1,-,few,TGCGCCAGCAGCTTCGAGGGATCAGAGACCCAGTACTTC,CASSFEGSETQYF
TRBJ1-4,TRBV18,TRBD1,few,TGTGCCAGCTCCCCTCAGGGACAGAGTAATGAAAAACTGTTTTTT,CASSPQGQSNEKLFF
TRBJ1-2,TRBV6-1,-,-,TGTGCCAGCACCCCTGACATTCTCGGGGGCTACACCTTC,CASTPDILGGYTF
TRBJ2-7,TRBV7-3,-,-,TGTGCCAGCAGCGAAACTGGGGGGCGAAACGAGCAGTACTTC,CASSETGGRNEQYF
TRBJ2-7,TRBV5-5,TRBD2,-,TGTGCCAGCAGCATAGGACTAGCTCGCAAGCAGTACTTC,CASSIGLARKQYF
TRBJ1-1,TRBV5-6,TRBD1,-,TGTGCCAGCAGCTACCAAGGGGACAGGGCGGACACTGAAGCTTTCTTT,CASSYQGDRADTEAFF
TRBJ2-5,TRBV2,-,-,TGTGCCAGCAGTGATAGGGGCGGGGAGACCCAGTACTTC,CASSDRGGETQYF
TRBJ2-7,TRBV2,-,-,TGTGCCAGCAGTGATTCGTCCTCGGGGATTAACTACGAGCAGTACTTC,CASSDSSSGINYEQYF
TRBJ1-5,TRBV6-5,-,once,TGTGCCAGCGGAGGAGGGGATCAGCCCCAGCATTTT,CASGGGDQPQHF
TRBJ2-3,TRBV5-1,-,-,TGCGCCAGCAGTTATAGCAGGGGCGTAGGCGCAGATACGCAGTATTTT,CASSYSRGVGADTQYF
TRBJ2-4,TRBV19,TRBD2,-,TGTGCCAGTAAGGGCTCCGGGGGGAACATTCAGTACTTC,CASKGSGGNIQYF
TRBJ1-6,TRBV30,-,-,TGTGCCTGGAGTGTAGCCAGGTCGAGCTCCTATAATTCACCCCTCCACTTT,CAWSVARSSSYNSPLHF
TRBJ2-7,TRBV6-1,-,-,TGTGCCAGCAGTGAGAGAGACAGCCTCTACGAGCAGTACTTC,CASSERDSLYEQYF
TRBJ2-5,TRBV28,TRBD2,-,TGTGCCAGCAGTCCCAACTTACTAGCGGGGGGCGCCGGCGGAGAGACCCAGTACTTC,CASSPNLLAGGAGGETQYF
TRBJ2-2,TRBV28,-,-,TGTGCCAGCAGTTCAAGGACCAAGAACACCGGGGAGCTGTTTTTT,CASSSRTKNTGELFF
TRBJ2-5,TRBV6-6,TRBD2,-,TGTGCCAGCAGTTACGCGGGGGTCGACCAAGAGACCCAGTACTTC,CASSYAGVDQETQYF
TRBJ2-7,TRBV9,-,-,TGTGCCAGCAGCGTCCGGGACTCGCACTACGAGCAGTACTTC,CASSVRDSHYEQYF
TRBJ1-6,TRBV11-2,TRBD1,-,TGTGCCAGCAGCCCGAACGCGGGACAGAATCCACCCCTCCACTTT,CASSPNAGQNPPLHF
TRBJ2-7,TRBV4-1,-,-,TGCGCCAGCAGCCAAGAGGCCAGGGACCCCTACGAGCAGTACTTC,CASSQEARDPYEQYF
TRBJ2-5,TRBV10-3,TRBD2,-,TGTGCCATCAGTTCAGCCGGGACTAGTACGACCCAGTACTTC,CAISSAGTSTTQYF
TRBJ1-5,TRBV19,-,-,TGTGCCAGTGGGATGGGGACACTGAGCAATCAGCCCCAGCATTTT,CASGMGTLSNQPQHF
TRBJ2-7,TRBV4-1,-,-,TGCGCCAGCAGCCGGAGTACAGGGAACGCCTACGAGCAGTACTTC,CASSRSTGNAYEQYF
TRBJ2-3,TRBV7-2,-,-,TGTGCCAGCAGCCGCGGGACAGGCACAGATACGCAGTATTTT,CASSRGTGTDTQYF
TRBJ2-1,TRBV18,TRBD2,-,TGTGCCAGCTCTGCCCCGGGACTAGCGGGGGGCCAGTACAATGAGCAGTTCTTC,CASSAPGLAGGQYNEQFF
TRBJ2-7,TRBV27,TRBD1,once,TGTGCCAGCAGCCTCCAGACAGGGAACTCCTACGAGCAGTACTTC,CASSLQTGNSYEQYF
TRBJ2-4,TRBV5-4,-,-,TGTGCCAGCAGCTTGGACGCTGAGGGAAACATTCAGTACTTC,CASSLDAEGNIQYF
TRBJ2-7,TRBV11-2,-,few,TGTGCCAGCAGCTTACGTAGGACTCCTCCTGGCGAGCAGTACTTC,CASSLRRTPPGEQYF
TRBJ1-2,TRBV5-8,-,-,TGTGCCAGCCCTGACCGGGCCTGGTATGGCTACACCTTC,CASPDRAWYGYTF
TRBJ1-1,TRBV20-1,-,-,TGCAGTGCTAGGGGAAGGATTGAAGCTTTCTTT,CSARGRIEAFF
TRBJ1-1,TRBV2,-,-,TGTGCCAGCAGAAGTTTGTCGGGGATGAACACTGAAGCTTTCTTT,CASRSLSGMNTEAFF
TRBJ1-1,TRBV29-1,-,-,TGCAGCGTTGCCCCCGGCACGATGAACACTGAAGCTTTCTTT,CSVAPGTMNTEAFF
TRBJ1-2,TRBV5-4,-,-,TGTGCCAGCAGCTTGCGGGGTAACTATGGCTACACCTTC,CASSLRGNYGYTF
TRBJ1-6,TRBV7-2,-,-,TGTGCCAGCAGCTTGGGGTCGGGGAGGTATAATTCACCCCTCCACTTT,CASSLGSGRYNSPLHF
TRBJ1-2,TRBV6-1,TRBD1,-,TGTGCCAGCAGTGAAATAGGACAGGGCCTAGATTATGGCTACACCTTC,CASSEIGQGLDYGYTF
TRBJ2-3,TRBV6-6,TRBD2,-,TGTGCCAGCAAGCGGGGGCCCACAGATACGCAGTATTTT,CASKRGPTDTQYF
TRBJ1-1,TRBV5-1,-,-,TGCGCCAGCAGCTTGGGGGGGACCACTGAAGCTTTCTTT,CASSLGGTTEAFF
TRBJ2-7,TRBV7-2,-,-,TGTGCCAGCACAGGGAATTCCGTTGCCTACGAGCAGTACTTC,CASTGNSVAYEQYF